This T cell receptor beta chain originates from a study of cytomegalovirus exposure and HLA in healthy donors (TCRdb year 2017). At the level of the whole study: An earlier analysis of around 600 of the donors reported about 250 Gb of sequence data and about 100 million unique TCR beta sequences from 150 million to 200 million T cells. An early release covering approximately 600 HLA-typed donors comprised approximately 300 gigabases of sequencing data and tens of millions of unique TCR sequences. Of the roughly 400 genotyped donors, 70% to 90% were placed in the genetic ancestry cluster associated with self-reported Caucasian donors. The study aimed to test whether cataloging public T cell receptors could reveal signatures of past pathogen exposure. Using immunosequencing, the study profiled T cell repertoires from about 620 subjects and related those repertoires to cytomegalovirus serostatus. Besides the first cohort of 666 subjects, a separate validation cohort made up of 120 different subjects was used. To predict cytomegalovirus infection status, the study combined high-throughput TCR immunosequencing, statistical association of individual TCRs with disease status, and machine learning. A later analysis re-examined previously published TCR beta repertoires from roughly 650 donors and added high-resolution HLA genotyping to investigate patterns of TCR occurrence. In the later analysis, no new phenotypic data were used to find candidate immune exposures; instead, reliance was placed on TCR beta sequences and their occurrence across donors. To decide whether each TCR beta V gene segment behaved as functional or pseudogenic, an earlier analysis of nearly 600 of the donors relied on high-throughput TCR beta sequencing. Donor age, sex, ethnicity and CMV serostatus were collected together with the repertoire data. In a later genetic analysis, genome-wide SNP genotypes for 398 of the 666 donors were used, and that subset was treated as a discovery cohort. Every discovery cohort repertoire had been produced on one sequencing platform. Both class I and class II loci were covered by HLA typing, at four-digit resolution. The number of typed donors differed by locus: roughly 620-640 for A, B, C, DRB1 and DQB1; some 500 for DQA1; over 600 for DPA1; and around 490 for DPB1. Roughly five DR-DQ haplotypes were handled as single units for association and clustering because linkage in the cohort was strong. On average, around 240,000 unique TCR beta nucleotide sequences were sequenced per donor among several hundred genotyped donors of the cohort, with roughly 18% of those sequences being non-productive. Study-level results and caveats: V-gene and J-gene trimming of TCR beta chains was associated with a missense DCLRE1C variant in a later genetic analysis, and the association was replicated in an independent cohort. An earlier analysis of approximately 600 of the donors showed that most TCR beta V segments appeared in productive rearrangements either about 87% or about 30% of the time, which broadly matched IMGT annotations. Strong co-occurrence of HLA alleles, especially DR and DQ, made assigning TCR associations to individual alleles difficult. This cohort had only TCR beta chains sequenced, and the lack of alpha or paired-chain data limited which features could be detected. Because counts were too low, some 17 rarely observed V segments, including chromosome 9 orphons, were left out of the earlier analysis of approximately 580 of the donors. At a false discovery rate of 0.05, a later analysis linked about 17,000 TCR beta sequences to specific HLA alleles. A later analysis found that TCR association rates varied across HLA loci, with DRB1 alleles showing the most associated TCRs and HLA-C alleles the fewest. Across donors, most TCR sequences were observed very rarely, whereas some public TCRs were present in many individuals. In vitro tests confirmed that a few of the cytomegalovirus-associated TCR beta chains recognize cytomegalovirus antigens. A further reported finding was that TCR beta sequences accurately predicted the HLA-A and HLA-B alleles for most subjects in the first cohort. CMV serostatus was the only immune exposure information available for the cohort. The authors suggested that the approach could potentially be extended to other disease states and immunological phenotypes. In a later analysis, HLA-associated TCR beta chains showed more clonal expansion and lower generation probabilities than non-associated chains that were equally common. Most CMV-associated TCR beta chains appeared to be HLA-restricted in a later analysis, and the HLA associations seemed to be driven largely by CMV exposure. Roughly uniform sequencing depth across donors was assumed in presence/absence analyses, although this assumption may not hold. Several of the top co-occurrence clusters appeared to be linked to parvovirus B19, influenza, CMV and Epstein-Barr virus, according to a later analysis. Because HLA typing was unavailable for some donors at each locus, only the typed subset was used in association tests. The sequencing pipeline was judged likely to have produced a cluster of highly shared sequence variants as a technical artifact. A later genetic analysis reported fewer N-insertions in productive TCRs among donors in an Asian-associated ancestry cluster than the 666-donor mean. Correlated functional status among segregating V segments might be attributable to linkage disequilibrium, but an unknown experimental factor could not be ruled out. Because the 87-base-pair reads could not distinguish some IMGT-functional V segments, including TRBV6-2 and TRBV6-3, those segments were excluded. A total of about 150 TCR beta chains were listed by the study as associated with cytomegalovirus. Cytomegalovirus status was reported to be diagnosed by the classifier with high specificity and sensitivity in both the original and validation cohorts.

The cohort was made up of 500 to 800 healthy bone marrow donors. All cohort members were sampled while nominally healthy, although unrecorded immune exposures were likely present. The donor tested CMV seronegative and was one of the 352 seronegative cohort members. Each donor provided a peripheral blood sample, and peripheral blood mononuclear cells were used for TCR beta sequencing. The Qiagen DNeasy Blood Extraction Kit was used to extract genomic DNA from the blood cell samples. V loses 7 bases, J loses 3 bases, and the germline ends lie 12 bases apart. Measured from the cysteine to the phenylalanine, the CDR3 is 13 residues long. Kept here is only the CDR3 DNA, which spans 39 bases and is read in frame from base 1. For CDR1 and CDR2, the germline V gene (reference sequence) lists LNHDA and SQIVND. As regards this clone: What antigen it recognizes has not been identified. There are no base qualities to consult, and no much larger clone falls within one base.

Library prep was done by the immunoSEQ multiplex PCR assay. For the multiplex PCR, a mixture combining 60 forward primers for TCR Vbeta segments and 13 reverse primers for TCR Jbeta segments was used. A multiplex PCR assay on genomic DNA amplified the CDR3 region of rearranged TCR beta genes. The amplified TCR beta libraries were sequenced on the Illumina HiSeq System as 87-base-pair reads. As for the authors' bioinformatics: A later analysis tallied about 77 million unique TCR beta chains across the 640 or so repertoires, and about 12 million of those chains were shared by two or more donors. Raw reads were error-corrected and collapsed into unique sequences with a nearest-neighbor algorithm that merged closely related sequences to remove PCR and sequencing errors. V, D and J gene segments were assigned by aligning CDR3 sequences to IMGT reference sequences. Each retained sequence needed at least a six-nucleotide match to both a V gene segment and a J gene segment. Rearrangements were called productive when the CDR3 lacked stop codons and stayed in frame with V and J; all others were non-productive. CDR3 was defined according to IMGT convention as the region running from the second conserved V-encoded cysteine to the conserved J-encoded phenylalanine. Sequences without an unambiguous match to a single V gene segment were excluded from the earlier analysis of several hundred of the donors. An earlier analysis of 587 of the donors called V segments functional above 56.7% productive rearrangements and segregating when the between-donor standard deviation exceeded 5%. A statistical classification framework was built to diagnose cytomegalovirus status from the catalog of TCR beta chain sequences. In a later analysis, V and J genes were assigned by comparing TCR nucleotide sequences against IMGT/GENE-DB human TR gene sequences. A later analysis assigned CDR3 sequences and most-parsimonious VDJ recombination scenarios with the TCRdist pipeline. In a later analysis, each TCR beta chain was defined by its CDR3 amino acid sequence together with its V-gene family, and reads lacking a unique V-gene family were excluded. As a way to deal with suspected cross-contamination and a sequencing artifact, a later analysis dropped 450 to 600 nucleotide sequences that were highly shared and had low generation probability. A later analysis calculated a clonal expansion index for each public chain from normalized within-repertoire ranks of inferred template counts. Generation probabilities in a later analysis came from a VDJ recombination model fitted to out-of-frame rearrangements, and those results were checked against IGoR. In a later analysis, TCR-TCR, TCR-HLA and TCR-CMV co-occurrence was scored with hypergeometric tests, and a repertoire-size bias correction was applied to TCR pairs. To estimate false discovery rates, a later analysis permuted the HLA or CMV assignments 20 times. In a later analysis, co-occurring TCRs were grouped with DBSCAN, and TCRdist sequence similarity was added when clustering was performed within HLA-allele-positive subsets. Repertoires with fewer than 30,000 or more than 120,000 public chains, plus five repertoires with anomalous nucleotide sharing, were excluded from co-occurrence clustering. TCRdb carries this immuneACCESS record with in-frame sequences only. Its versions omit some clonotypes, under half of them owing to an unresolved V gene in the studies checked, with the rest unexplained. That table furnishes V, J and clone size, whereas the DNA furnished D and trimming. Within this sample are about 200,000 clones, with 86% of them counted one time only. The ten largest make up around 0.31% of the sample.

The sequence is built from TRBV19 and TRBJ1-1, with a tentative D gene TRBD1 over 5 matching bases. What was sequenced was PBMCs. The TCR comes from a woman aged 25-40 years in good health and CMV-seronegative. The DNA reads TGTGCCAGTATCCCCCGGGGGGACACTGAAGCTTTCTTT. Translation gives CASIPRGDTEAFF.